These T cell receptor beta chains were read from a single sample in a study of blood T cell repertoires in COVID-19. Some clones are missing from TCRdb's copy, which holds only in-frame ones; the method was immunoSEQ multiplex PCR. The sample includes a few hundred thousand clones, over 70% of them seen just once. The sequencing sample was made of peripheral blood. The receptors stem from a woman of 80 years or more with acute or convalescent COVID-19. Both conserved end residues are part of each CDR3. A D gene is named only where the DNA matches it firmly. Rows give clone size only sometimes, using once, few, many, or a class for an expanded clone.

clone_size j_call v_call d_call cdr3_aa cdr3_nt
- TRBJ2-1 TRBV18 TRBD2 CASSPTSGGPSSEFF TGTGCCAGCTCTCCCACTAGCGGGGGGCCGAGCTCTGAGTTCTTC
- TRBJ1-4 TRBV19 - CASSMGAQRGGEKLFF TGTGCCAGTAGTATGGGGGCACAAAGGGGCGGTGAAAAACTGTTTTTT
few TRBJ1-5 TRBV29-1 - CSVEVAGVGQPQHF TGCAGCGTTGAAGTGGCAGGGGTGGGCCAGCCCCAGCATTTT
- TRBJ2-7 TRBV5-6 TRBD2 CASSLGGDYSYEQYF TGTGCCAGCAGCTTGGGTGGGGACTACTCCTACGAGCAGTACTTC
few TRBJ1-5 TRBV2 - CASMGDSNQPQHF TGTGCCAGCATGGGAGATAGCAATCAGCCCCAGCATTTT
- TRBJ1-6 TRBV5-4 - CASSFWEGDNNSPLHF TGTGCCAGCAGCTTCTGGGAGGGGGACAATAATTCACCCCTCCACTTT
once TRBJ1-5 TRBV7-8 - CASRQDHSNQPQHF TGTGCCAGCAGACAGGACCATAGCAATCAGCCCCAGCATTTT
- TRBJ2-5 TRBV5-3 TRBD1 CARSSDGQGAVEETQYF TGTGCCAGAAGCTCGGACGGACAGGGGGCTGTCGAAGAGACCCAGTACTTC
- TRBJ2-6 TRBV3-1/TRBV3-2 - CASSQLSGANVLTF TGTGCCAGCAGCCAATTATCTGGGGCCAACGTCCTGACTTTC
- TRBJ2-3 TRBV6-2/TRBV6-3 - CASSYSPGAGRRTDTQYF TGTGCCAGCAGTTACTCTCCAGGCGCGGGGCGTCGCACAGATACGCAGTATTTT
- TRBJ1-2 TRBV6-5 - CASSYNRANDYGYTF TGTGCCAGCAGTTACAACAGGGCAAATGACTATGGCTACACCTTC